This TCR beta chain was recovered during a study of metastatic and nonmetastatic thyroid tumors. This clone was picked up a small number of times. This CDR3 has 11 amino acids. Germline CDR1 reads MDHEN; CDR2 reads SYDVKM. Between the trimmed V and J ends, which lost 3 bases and 2 bases, there was a span of 1 base. TCRdb reanalyzed the PCR reads via MiXCR. The data contain 15,000 to 20,000 clones, 15% to 17% of them seen just once; the ten biggest clones take up approximately 15%. None of the patients had undergone any treatment ahead of thyroid surgery. Sequencing was performed on blood. This sequence joins TRBV28 and TRBJ1-1; no clear D. This clonotype was obtained from a female donor with papillary thyroid cancer or a benign thyroid nodule (not recorded which). Some clones in this sample may be carry-over from other donors' samples. This chain's CDR3 is CASSFNTEAFF. CDR3 sequence (DNA): TGTGCCAGCAGTTTTAACACTGAAGCTTTCTTT.